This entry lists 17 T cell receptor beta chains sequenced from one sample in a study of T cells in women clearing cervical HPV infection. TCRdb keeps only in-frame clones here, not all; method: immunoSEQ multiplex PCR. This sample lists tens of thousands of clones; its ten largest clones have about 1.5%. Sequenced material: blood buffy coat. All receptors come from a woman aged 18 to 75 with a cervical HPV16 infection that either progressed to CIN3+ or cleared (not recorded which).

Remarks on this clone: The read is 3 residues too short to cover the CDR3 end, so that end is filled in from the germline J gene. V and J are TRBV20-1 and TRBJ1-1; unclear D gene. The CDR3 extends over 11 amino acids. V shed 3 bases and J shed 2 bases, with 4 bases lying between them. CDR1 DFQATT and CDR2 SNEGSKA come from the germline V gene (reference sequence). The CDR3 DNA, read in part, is TGCAGTGCTAGTCCTAACACTGAA. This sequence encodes CSASPNTE. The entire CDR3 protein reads CSASPNTEAFF.

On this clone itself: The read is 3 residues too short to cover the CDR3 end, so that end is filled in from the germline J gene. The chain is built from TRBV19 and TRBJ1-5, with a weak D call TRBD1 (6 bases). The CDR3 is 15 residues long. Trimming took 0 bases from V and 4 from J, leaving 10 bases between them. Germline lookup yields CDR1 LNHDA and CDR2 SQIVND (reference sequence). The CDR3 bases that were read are TGTGCCAGTAGTATAGACCTGGACAGAAATCAGCCC. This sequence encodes CASSIDLDRNQP. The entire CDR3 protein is CASSIDLDRNQPQHF.

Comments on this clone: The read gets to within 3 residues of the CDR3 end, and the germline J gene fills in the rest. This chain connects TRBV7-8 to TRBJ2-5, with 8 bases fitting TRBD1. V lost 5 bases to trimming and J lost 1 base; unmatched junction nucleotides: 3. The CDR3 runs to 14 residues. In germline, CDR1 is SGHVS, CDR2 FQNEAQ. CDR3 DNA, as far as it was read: TGTGCCAGCAGCGTCGGACAGGGCCAAGAGACC. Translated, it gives CASSVGQGQET. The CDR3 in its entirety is CASSVGQGQETQYF.

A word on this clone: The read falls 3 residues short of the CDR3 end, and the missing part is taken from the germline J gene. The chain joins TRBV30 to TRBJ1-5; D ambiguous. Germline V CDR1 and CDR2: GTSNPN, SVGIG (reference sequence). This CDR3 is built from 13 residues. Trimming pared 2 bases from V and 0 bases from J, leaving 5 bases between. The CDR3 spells CAWSSRSNQPQHF. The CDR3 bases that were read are TGTGCCTGGAGTTCGCGTAGCAATCAGCCC.

The CDR3 loop is CASSLLLQGAEAFF. Partial CDR3 DNA: TGTGCCAGCAGCCTACTCCTCCAGGGGGCTGAA. The genes are TRBV7-2 and TRBJ1-1; 7 bases line up with TRBD1. The read ends 3 residues shy of where the CDR3 ends; the end is completed using the germline J gene. The V and J ends lost 5 bases and 6 bases, in that order; junction bases with no gene match: 9. The germline gives CDR1 SGHTA, CDR2 FQGNSA. CDR3 length: 14 amino acids.

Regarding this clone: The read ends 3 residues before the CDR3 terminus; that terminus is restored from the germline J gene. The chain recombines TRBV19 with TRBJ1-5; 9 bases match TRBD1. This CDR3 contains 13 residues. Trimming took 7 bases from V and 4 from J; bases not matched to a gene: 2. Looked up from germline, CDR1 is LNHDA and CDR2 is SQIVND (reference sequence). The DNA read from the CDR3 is TGTGCCAGTATGGGGACAGGGAATCAGCCC. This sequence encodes CASMGTGNQP. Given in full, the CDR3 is CASMGTGNQPQHF.

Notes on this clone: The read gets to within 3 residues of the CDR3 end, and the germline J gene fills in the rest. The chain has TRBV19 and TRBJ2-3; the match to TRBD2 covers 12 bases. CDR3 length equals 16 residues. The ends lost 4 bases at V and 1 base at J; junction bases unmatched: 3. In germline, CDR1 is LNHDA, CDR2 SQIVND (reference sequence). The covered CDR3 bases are TGTGCCAGTAGTAAAAGGACTAGCGGGGGCACAGATACG. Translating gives CASSKRTSGGTDT. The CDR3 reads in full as CASSKRTSGGTDTQYF.

The chain's CDR3 is CASRGWQGVSEQYF. The part of the CDR3 DNA that was read is TGTGCCAGCAGGGGGTGGCAGGGAGTTAGCGAG. V and J are TRBV5-6 and TRBJ2-7; D may match TRBD1 or TRBD2 (5 bases each). The read terminates 3 residues before the CDR3 end, so the remaining end is supplied by the germline J gene. CDR3 length: 14 residues. V lost 5 bases, J lost 6 bases, and 18 bases lay in between. Germline-derived CDR1 and CDR2 are SGHDT and YYEEEE.

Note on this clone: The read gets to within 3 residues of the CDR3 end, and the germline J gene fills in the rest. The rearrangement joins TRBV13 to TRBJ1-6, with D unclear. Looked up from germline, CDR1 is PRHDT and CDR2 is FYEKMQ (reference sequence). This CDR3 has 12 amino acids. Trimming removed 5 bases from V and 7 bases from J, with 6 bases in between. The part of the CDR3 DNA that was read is TGTGCCAGCAGCCAGAACAATTCACCC. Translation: CASSQNNSP. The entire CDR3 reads CASSQNNSPLHF. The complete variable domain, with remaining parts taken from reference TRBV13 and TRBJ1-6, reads AAGVIQSPRHLIKEKRETATLKCYPIPRHDTVYWYQQGPGQDPQFLISFYEKMQSDKGSIPDRFSAQQFSDYHSELNMSSLELGDSALYFCASSQNNSPLHFGNGTRLTVT.

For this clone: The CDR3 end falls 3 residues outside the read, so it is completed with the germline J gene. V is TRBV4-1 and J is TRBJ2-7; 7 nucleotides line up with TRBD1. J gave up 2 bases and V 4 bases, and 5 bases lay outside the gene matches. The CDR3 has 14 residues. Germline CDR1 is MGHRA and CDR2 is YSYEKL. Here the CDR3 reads CASSLTGAPYEQYF. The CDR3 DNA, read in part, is TGCGCCAGCAGCCTTACAGGGGCTCCCTACGAG.

The sequenced part of the CDR3 DNA is TGTGCCAGTAGTATCCTACTACCACAGGGGGGGCTAGCACCTATTCCCAAAAACATT. This gives the protein CASSILLPQGGLAPIPKNI. The entire CDR3 is CASSILLPQGGLAPIPKNIQYF. The chain combines TRBV19 with TRBJ2-4; perhaps TRBD1 as D (8 bases). The CDR3 extends 3 residues past the end of the read, so its final part is completed from the germline J gene. The CDR3 loop spans 22 amino acids. CDR1 is LNHDA, CDR2 SQIVND, per germline (reference sequence). Deletions cut 3 bases from V and 2 bases from J, with 32 bases between.

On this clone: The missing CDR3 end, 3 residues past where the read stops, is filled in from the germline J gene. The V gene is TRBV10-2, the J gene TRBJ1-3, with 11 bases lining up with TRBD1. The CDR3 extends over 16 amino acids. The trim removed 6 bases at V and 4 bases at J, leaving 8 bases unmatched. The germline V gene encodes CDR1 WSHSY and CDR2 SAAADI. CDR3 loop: CASSSGQGAGGNTIYF. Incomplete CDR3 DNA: TGCGCCAGCAGCTCAGGACAGGGGGCAGGAGGAAACACC.

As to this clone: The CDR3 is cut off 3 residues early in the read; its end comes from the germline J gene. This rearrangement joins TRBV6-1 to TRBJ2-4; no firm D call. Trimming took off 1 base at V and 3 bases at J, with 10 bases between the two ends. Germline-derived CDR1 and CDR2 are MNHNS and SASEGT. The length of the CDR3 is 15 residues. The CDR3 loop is CASSEVSAGKNIQYF. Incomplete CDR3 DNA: TGTGCCAGCAGTGAAGTGTCGGCAGGCAAAAACATT.

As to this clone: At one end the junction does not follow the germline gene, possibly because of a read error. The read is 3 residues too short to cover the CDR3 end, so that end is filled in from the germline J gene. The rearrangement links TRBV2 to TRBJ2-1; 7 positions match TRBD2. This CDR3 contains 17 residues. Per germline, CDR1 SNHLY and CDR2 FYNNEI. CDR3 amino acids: CASSEGTSARGGNEQFF. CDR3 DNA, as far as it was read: TGTGCCAGCAGCGAAGGCACTAGCGCTAGGGGAGGGAATGAG.

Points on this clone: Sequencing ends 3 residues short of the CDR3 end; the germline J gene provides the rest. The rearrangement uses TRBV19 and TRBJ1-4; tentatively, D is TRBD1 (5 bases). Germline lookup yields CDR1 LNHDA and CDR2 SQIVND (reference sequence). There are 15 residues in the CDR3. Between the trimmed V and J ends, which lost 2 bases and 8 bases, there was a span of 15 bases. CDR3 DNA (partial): TGTGCCAGTAGTATAACAGGACCGGGCCGAGAAAAA. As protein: CASSITGPGREK. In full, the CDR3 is CASSITGPGREKLFF.

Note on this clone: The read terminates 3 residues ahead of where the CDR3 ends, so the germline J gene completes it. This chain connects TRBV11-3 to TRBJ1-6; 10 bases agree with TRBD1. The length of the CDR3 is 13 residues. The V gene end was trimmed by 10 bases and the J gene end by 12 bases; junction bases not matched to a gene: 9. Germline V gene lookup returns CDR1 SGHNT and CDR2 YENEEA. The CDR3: CAILGQGPQPLHF. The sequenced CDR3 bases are TGTGCCATCCTGGGACAGGGGCCTCAACCC.

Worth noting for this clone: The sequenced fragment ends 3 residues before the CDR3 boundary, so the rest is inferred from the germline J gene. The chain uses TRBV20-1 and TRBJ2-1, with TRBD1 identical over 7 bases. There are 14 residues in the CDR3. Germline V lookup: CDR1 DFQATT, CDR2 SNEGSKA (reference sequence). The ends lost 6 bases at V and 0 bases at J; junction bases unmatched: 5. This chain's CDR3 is CSAEGTASYNEQFF. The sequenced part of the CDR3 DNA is TGCAGTGCCGAGGGGACAGCCTCCTACAATGAG.